A single TCR beta chain is shown here with its context. These data originate in a study of blood T cell repertoires in COVID-19. Study-wide context: COVID-19 samples from acute and convalescent phases originated in the United States, Italy and Spain.

Losses at the gene ends were 3 bases for V and 5 bases for J; bases not matched to a gene: 7. The CDR3 covers 15 residues. Looked up from germline, CDR1 is SGDLS and CDR2 is YYNGEE. Generated by immunoSEQ multiplex PCR, the TCRdb table keeps only in-frame clones and is missing some. The sample lists about 140,000 clones, about 83% seen once, with about 1.6% in the top ten. Sequencing used peripheral blood. The chain uses TRBV9 and TRBJ1-4, with TRBD1 identical over 7 bases. This clonotype originated in a human donor in a cohort sampled during active COVID-19. The CDR3 here is CASSAGQERNEKLFF. CDR3 nucleotide sequence: TGTGCCAGCAGCGCCGGACAGGAACGCAATGAAAAACTGTTTTTT.